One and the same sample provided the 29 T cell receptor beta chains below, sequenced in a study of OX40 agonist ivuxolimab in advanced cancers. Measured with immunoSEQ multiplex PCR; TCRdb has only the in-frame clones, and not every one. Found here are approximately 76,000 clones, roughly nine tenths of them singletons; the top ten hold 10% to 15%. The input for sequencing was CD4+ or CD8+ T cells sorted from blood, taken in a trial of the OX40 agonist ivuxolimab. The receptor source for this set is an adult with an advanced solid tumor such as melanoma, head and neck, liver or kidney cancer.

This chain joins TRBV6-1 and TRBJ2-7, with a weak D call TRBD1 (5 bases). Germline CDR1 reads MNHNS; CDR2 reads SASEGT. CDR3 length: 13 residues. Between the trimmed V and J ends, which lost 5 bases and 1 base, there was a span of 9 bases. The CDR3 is CASSTQDSYEQYF. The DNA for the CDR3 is TGTGCCAGCAGTACACAGGATTCCTACGAGCAGTACTTC.

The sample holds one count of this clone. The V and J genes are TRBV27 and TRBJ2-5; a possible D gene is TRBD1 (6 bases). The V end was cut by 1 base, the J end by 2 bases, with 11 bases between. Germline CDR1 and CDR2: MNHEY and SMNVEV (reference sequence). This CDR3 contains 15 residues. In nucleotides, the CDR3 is TGTGCCAGCAGTTTATTAGACAGGCCACAAGAGACCCAGTACTTC. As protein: CASSLLDRPQETQYF.

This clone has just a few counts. In DNA, the CDR3 is TGCGCCAGCAGCCCGGGAGTTCGGGATGAGCAGTTCTTC. Translated: CASSPGVRDEQFF. The chain links TRBV5-1 to TRBJ2-1; weak D call: TRBD2 (6 bases). The CDR3 covers 13 residues. In germline, CDR1 is SGHRS, CDR2 YFSETQ. V lost 4 bases and J 8 bases, leaving 13 bases between the germline ends.

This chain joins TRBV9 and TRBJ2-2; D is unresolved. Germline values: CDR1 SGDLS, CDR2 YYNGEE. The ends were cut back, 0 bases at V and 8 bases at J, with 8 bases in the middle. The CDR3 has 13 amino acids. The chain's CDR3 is CASSVEYSGELFF. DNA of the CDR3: TGTGCCAGCAGCGTAGAATATTCAGGGGAGCTGTTTTTT.

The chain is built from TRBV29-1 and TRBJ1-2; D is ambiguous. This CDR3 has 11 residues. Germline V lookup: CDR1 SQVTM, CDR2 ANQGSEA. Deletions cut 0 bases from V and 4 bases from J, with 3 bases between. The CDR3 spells CSVEEGYGYTF. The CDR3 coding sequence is TGCAGCGTTGAAGAAGGCTATGGCTACACCTTC. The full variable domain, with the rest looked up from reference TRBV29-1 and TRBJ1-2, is SAVISQKPSRDICQRGTSLTIQCQVDSQVTMMFWYRQQPGQSLTLIATANQGSEATYESGFVIDKFPISRPNLTFSTLTVSNMSPEDSSIYLCSVEEGYGYTFGSGTRLTVV.

CDR3 in DNA: TGTGCCAGCTCACTACCCACTACATCTAGCGGGAGCACAGATACGCAGTATTTT. Encoded protein: CASSLPTTSSGSTDTQYF. This sequence joins TRBV18 and TRBJ2-3, with 8 bases lining up with TRBD2. Germline lookup yields CDR1 KGHSH and CDR2 LQKENI. J lost 0 bases, V lost 4 bases, and 12 bases had no gene match. This CDR3 contains 18 residues.

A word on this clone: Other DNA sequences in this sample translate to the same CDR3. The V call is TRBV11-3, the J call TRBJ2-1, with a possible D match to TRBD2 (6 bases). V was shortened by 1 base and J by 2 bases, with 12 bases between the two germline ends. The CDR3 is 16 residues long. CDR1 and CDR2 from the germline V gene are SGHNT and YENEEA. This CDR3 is CASSLVLAGAYNEQFF. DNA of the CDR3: TGTGCCAGCAGCTTAGTACTAGCCGGGGCCTACAATGAGCAGTTCTTC.

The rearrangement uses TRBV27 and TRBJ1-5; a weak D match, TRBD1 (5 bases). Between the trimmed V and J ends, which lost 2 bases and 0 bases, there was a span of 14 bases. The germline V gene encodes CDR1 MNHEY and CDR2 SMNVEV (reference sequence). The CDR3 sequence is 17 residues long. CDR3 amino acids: CASSLNGMGTSNQPQHF. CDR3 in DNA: TGTGCCAGCAGTTTAAATGGCATGGGGACTAGCAATCAGCCCCAGCATTTT.

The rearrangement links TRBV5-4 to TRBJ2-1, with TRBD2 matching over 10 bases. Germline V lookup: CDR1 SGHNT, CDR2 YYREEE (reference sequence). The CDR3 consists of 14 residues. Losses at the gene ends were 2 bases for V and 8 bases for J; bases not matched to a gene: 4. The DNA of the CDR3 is TGTGCCAGCAGCTTAGGTCTAGCGGGAGATGAGCAGTTCTTC. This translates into CASSLGLAGDEQFF.

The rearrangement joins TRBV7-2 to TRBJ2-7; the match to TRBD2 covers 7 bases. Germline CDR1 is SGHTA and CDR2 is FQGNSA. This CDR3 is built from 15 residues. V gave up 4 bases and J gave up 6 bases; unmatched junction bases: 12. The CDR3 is CASSYKWEGHGEQYF. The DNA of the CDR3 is TGTGCCAGCAGCTACAAGTGGGAGGGCCACGGCGAGCAGTACTTC. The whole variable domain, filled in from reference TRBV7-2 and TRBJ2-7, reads GAGVSQSPSNKVTEKGKDVELRCDPISGHTALYWYRQSLGQGLEFLIYFQGNSAPDKSGLPSDRFSAERTGGSVSTLTIQRTQQEDSAVYLCASSYKWEGHGEQYFGPGTRLTVT.

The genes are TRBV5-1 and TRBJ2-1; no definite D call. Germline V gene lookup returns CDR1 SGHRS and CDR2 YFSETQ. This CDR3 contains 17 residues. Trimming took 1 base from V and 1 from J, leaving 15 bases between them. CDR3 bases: TGCGCCAGCAGCTTGTTCAGGTCGGAAATGTCCTACAATGAGCAGTTCTTC. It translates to CASSLFRSEMSYNEQFF.

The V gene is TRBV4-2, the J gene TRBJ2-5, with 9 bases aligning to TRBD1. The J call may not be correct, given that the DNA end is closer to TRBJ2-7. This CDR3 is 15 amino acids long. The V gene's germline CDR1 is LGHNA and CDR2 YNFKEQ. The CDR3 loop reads CASSQGGTGSYEQYF. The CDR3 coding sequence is TGTGCCAGCAGCCAAGGAGGGACAGGGAGTTACGAGCAGTACTTC.

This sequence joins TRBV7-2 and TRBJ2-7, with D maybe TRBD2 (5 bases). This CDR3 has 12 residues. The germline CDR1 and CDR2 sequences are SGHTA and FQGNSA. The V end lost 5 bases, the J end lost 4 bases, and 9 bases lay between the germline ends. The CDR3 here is CASSPGGYEQYF. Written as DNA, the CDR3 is TGTGCCAGCAGCCCAGGCGGGTACGAGCAGTACTTC.

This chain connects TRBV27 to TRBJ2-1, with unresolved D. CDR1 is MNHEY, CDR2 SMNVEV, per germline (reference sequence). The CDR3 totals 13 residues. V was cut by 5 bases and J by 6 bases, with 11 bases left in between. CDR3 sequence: CASSPHESNEQFF. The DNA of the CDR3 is TGTGCCAGCAGTCCGCACGAGAGCAATGAGCAGTTCTTC.

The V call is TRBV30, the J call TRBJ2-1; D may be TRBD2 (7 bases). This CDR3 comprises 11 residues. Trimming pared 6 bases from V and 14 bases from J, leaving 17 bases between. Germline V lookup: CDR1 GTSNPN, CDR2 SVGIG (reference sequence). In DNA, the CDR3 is TGTGCCTGCCATCGGGGGGCAGGGAAGTTCTTC. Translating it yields CACHRGAGKFF.

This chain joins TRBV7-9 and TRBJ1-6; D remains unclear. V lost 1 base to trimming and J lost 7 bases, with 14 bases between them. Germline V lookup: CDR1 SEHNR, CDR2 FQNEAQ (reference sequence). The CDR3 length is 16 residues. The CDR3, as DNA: TGTGCCAGCAGCTTAGGGGCAGGCCAACGGAATTCACCCCTCCACTTT. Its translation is CASSLGAGQRNSPLHF.

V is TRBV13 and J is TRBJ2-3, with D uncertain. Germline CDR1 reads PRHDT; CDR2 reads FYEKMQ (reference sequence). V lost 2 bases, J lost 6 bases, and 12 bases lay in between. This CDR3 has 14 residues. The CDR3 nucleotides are TGTGCCAGCAGCTTATCCCTCGGATTGGATACGCAGTATTTT. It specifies CASSLSLGLDTQYF.

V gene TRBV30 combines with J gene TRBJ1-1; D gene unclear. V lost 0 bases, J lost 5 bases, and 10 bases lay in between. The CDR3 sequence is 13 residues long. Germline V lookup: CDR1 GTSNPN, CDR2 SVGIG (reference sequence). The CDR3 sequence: CAWSVGGWTEAFF. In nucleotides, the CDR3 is TGTGCCTGGAGTGTCGGCGGGTGGACTGAAGCTTTCTTT. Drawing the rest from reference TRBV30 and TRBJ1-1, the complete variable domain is SQTIHQWPATLVQPVGSPLSLECTVEGTSNPNLYWYRQAAGRGLQLLFYSVGIGQISSEVPQNLSASRPQDRQFILSSKKLLLSDSGFYLCAWSVGGWTEAFFGQGTRLTVV.

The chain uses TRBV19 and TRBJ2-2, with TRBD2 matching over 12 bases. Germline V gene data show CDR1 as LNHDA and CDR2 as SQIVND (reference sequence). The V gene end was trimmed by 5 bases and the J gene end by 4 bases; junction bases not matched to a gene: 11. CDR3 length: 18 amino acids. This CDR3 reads CASSSILAGGLRTGELFF. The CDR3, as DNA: TGTGCCAGTAGTTCCATACTAGCGGGAGGATTGCGCACCGGGGAGCTGTTTTTT.

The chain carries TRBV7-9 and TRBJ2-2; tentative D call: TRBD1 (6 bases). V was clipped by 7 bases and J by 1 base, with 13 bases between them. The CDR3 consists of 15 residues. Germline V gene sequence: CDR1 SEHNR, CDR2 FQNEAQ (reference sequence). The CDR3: CASTLSTGNTGELFF. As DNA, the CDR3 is TGTGCCAGCACCCTCTCGACAGGGAACACCGGGGAGCTGTTTTTT.

CDR3 DNA: TGTGCCAGCAGGATTGGGACAGCCCCCTGGGAGACCCAGTACTTC. Translated, it gives CASRIGTAPWETQYF. V usage is TRBV14 and J usage is TRBJ2-5; TRBD1 aligns across 7 bases. This CDR3 comprises 15 residues. V lost 6 bases and J lost 5; bases outside the gene matches: 12. Germline assignment: CDR1 SGHDN and CDR2 FVKESK.

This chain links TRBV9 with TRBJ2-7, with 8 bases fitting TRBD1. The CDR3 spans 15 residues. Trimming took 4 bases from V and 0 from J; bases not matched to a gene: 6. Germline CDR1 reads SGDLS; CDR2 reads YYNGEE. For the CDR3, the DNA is TGTGCCAGCAGCCCTCGGACAGGGAGCTCCTACGAGCAGTACTTC. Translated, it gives CASSPRTGSSYEQYF.

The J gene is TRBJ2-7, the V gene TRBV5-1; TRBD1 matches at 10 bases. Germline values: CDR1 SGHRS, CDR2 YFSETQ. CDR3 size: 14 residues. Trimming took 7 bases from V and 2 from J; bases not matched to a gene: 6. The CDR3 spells CASGPGTGAYEQYF. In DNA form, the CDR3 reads TGCGCCAGCGGACCCGGGACAGGGGCCTACGAGCAGTACTTC. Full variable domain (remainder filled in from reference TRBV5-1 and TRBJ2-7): KAGVTQTPRYLIKTRGQQVTLSCSPISGHRSVSWYQQTPGQGLQFLFEYFSETQRNKGNFPGRFSGRQFSNSRSEMNVSTLELGDSALYLCASGPGTGAYEQYFGPGTRLTVT.

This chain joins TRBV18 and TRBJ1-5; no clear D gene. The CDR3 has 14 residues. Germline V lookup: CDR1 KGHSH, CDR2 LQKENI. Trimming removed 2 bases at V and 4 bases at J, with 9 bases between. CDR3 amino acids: CASSPIGGNQPQHF. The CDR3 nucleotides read TGTGCCAGCTCACCAATTGGAGGGAATCAGCCCCAGCATTTT.

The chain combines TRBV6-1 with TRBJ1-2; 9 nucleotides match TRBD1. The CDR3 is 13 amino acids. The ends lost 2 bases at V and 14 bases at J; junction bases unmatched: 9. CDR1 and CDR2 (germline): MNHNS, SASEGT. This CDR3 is CASSEYRGRSGTF. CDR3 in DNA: TGTGCCAGCAGTGAATACAGGGGGCGATCAGGTACCTTC.

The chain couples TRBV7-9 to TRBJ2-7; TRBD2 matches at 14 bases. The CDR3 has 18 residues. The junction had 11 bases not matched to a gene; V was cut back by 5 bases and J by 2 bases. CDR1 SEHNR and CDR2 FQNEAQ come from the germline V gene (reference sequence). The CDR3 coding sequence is TGTGCCAGCAGCACCGACGGGACTAGCGGGAGAGCGCCCTACGAGCAGTACTTC. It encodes CASSTDGTSGRAPYEQYF.

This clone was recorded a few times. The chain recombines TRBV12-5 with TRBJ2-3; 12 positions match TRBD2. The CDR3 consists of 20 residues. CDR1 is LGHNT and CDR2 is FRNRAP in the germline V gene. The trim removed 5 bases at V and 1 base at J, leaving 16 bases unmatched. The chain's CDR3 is CASGHPSGRADGGGTDTQYF. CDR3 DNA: TGTGCTAGTGGTCACCCTAGCGGGAGGGCCGATGGGGGGGGCACAGATACGCAGTATTTT.

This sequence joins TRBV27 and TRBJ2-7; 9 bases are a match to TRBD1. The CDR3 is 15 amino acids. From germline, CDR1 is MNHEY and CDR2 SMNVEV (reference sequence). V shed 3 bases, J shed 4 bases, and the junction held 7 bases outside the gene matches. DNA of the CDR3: TGTGCCAGCAGTTTTCCGGGGACAGGGATTTACGAGCAGTACTTC. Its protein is CASSFPGTGIYEQYF.

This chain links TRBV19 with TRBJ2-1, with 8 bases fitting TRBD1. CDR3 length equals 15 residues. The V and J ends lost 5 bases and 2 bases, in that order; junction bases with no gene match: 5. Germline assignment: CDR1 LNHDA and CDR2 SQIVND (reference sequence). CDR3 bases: TGTGCCAGTAGTTCAACAGGGGGAGCCTACAATGAGCAGTTCTTC. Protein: CASSSTGGAYNEQFF.